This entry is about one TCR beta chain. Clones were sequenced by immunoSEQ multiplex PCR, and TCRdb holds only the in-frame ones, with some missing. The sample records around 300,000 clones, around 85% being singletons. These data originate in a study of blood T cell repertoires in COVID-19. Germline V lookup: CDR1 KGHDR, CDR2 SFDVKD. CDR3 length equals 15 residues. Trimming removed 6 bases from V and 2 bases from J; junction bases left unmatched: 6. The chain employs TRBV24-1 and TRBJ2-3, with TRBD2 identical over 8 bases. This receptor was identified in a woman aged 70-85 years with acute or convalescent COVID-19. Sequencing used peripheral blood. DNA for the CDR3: TGTGCCACCAGTCAACCGCGGGGGGACACAGATACGCAGTATTTT. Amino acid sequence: CATSQPRGDTDTQYF.